These 4 T cell receptor beta chains originate from one sample sequenced in a study of molecular identifiers for immune sequencing clone quantification. A single record per CDR3 protein comes from TCRdb applying MiXCR to the PCR reads. The sample yields about 630,000 distinct CDR3 sequences, 25% seen once. The sequenced material came from naive CD8+ T cells from blood, with Jurkat cell RNA spiked in. Subset here: FACS-sorted CD8+CD4-CCR7+CD45RA+ naive T cells. These receptors came from a human donor in good health. Some libraries in this study had Jurkat cell RNA spiked in.

The sample holds many counts of this clonotype. The rearrangement joins TRBV6-5 to TRBJ2-6; 8 bases align to TRBD1. Germline-derived CDR1 and CDR2 are MNHEY and SVGAGI. This CDR3 region has 16 residues. Trimming at V came to 6 bases and at J to 0 bases, leaving 4 bases not matched to a gene. DNA for the CDR3: TGTGCCAGCAGCTGGACAGGGATCTCTGGGGCCAACGTCCTGACTTTC. Amino acids: CASSWTGISGANVLTF.

In this sample, this clonotype turned up many times. The rearrangement links TRBV30 to TRBJ2-7, with 9 bases fitting TRBD2. Germline loops: CDR1 GTSNPN, CDR2 SVGIG (reference sequence). The CDR3 covers 14 residues. The junction had 8 bases not matched to a gene; V was cut back by 3 bases and J by 5 bases. CDR3 nucleotides: TGTGCCTGGAGCCCCGCCGCGGGAGGGGACGAGCAGTACTTC. This gives the protein CAWSPAAGGDEQYF.

The chain combines TRBV4-3 with TRBJ1-6, with a possible D match to TRBD1 (5 bases). In germline, CDR1 is LGHNA, CDR2 YSLEER. V lost 0 bases, J lost 9 bases, and 15 bases lay in between. This CDR3 contains 16 residues. CDR3 region: CASSQDWGGGISPLHF. In nucleotides, the CDR3 is TGCGCCAGCAGCCAAGATTGGGGGGGAGGCATTTCACCCCTCCACTTT.

The V and J genes are TRBV12-3 or TRBV12-4 and TRBJ1-5; no firm D call. The CDR3 consists of 14 residues. V was trimmed by 6 bases and J by 1 base, leaving 10 bases between them. CDR3 amino acids: CASSDIGSNQPQHF. CDR3 DNA sequence: TGTGCCAGCAGCGACATAGGGAGCAATCAGCCCCAGCATTTT.